This T cell receptor beta chain was retrieved from a study of T cells expressing NK-cell markers. Study-wide findings and caveats: The same clonotypes also predominated in the CD3+CD56-NKG2C+ fraction of several donors. Clones of NKG2C+ T cells that had expanded were of unclear HCMV specificity.

The length of the CDR3 is 15 residues. Germline V gives CDR1 ENHRY, CDR2 SYGVKD. Production of TCR beta cDNA relied on 5'RACE template switching with UMIs. TCRdb re-called the 5' RACE reads, yielding one record per CDR3 amino acid sequence without DNA. Listed are a few hundred thousand distinct CDR3 sequences; approximately 3.6% falls within the top ten. Concerning this clonotype itself: Antigen unknown.

The chain uses TRBV10-3 and TRBJ1-6; TCRdb calls TRBD1, which cannot be checked without DNA. The sequence derives from a man aged 18 to 35 in good health. The sample consisted of blood T cells: a sorted CD56 or NKG2C T cell subset, CD4+ or CD8+ T cells, or bulk PBMC T cells (not recorded which). The CDR3 loop reads CAIRGTGDYNSPLHF.